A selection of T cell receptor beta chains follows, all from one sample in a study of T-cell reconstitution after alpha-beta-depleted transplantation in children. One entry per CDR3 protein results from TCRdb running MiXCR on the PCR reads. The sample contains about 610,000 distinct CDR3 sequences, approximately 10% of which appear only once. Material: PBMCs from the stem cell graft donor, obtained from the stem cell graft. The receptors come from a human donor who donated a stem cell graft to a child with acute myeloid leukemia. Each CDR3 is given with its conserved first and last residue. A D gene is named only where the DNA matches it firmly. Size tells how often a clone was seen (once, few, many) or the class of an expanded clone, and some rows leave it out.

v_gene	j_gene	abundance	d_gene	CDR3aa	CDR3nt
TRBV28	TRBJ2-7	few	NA	CASSSPRAGEIDEQYF	TGTGCCAGCAGCTCCCCTCGGGCCGGAGAAATAGACGAGCAGTACTTC
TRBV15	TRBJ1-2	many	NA	CATSRGGGRGYGYTF	TGTGCCACCAGCAGAGGCGGAGGGAGGGGCTATGGCTACACCTTC
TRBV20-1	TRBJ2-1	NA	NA	CCARQARGGGYNEQFF	TGCTGTGCTAGACAGGCCAGGGGAGGGGGCTACAATGAGCAGTTCTTC
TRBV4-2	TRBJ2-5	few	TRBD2	CASSQDPTSGRNQETQYF	TGTGCCAGCAGCCAAGATCCAACTAGCGGGAGGAACCAAGAGACCCAGTACTTC
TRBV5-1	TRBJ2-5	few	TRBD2	CASSGTSEKQETQYF	TGCGCCAGCAGCGGAACTAGCGAAAAACAAGAGACCCAGTACTTC
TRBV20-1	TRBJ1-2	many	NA	CSAVNRDGYTF	TGCAGTGCTGTAAACAGGGATGGCTACACCTTC
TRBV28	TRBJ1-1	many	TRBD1	CASGQGAMNTEAFF	TGTGCCAGCGGTCAGGGGGCGATGAACACTGAAGCTTTCTTT
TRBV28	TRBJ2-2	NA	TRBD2	CAIETSGRGRAGELFF	TGTGCCATCGAGACTAGCGGGAGGGGGCGAGCCGGGGAGCTGTTTTTT
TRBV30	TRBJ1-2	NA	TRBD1	CAWSSTGNGYTF	TGTGCCTGGAGTTCGACAGGGAATGGCTACACCTTC
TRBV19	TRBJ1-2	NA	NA	CASSMGRDNYGYTF	TGTGCCAGTAGTATGGGACGGGATAACTATGGCTACACCTTC
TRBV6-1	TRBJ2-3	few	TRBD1	CASSPGKTGAVDTQYF	TGTGCCAGCAGCCCTGGAAAGACAGGGGCGGTAGATACGCAGTATTTT
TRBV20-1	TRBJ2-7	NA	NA	CSARVGAYEQYF	TGCAGTGCTCGAGTGGGGGCCTACGAGCAGTACTTC
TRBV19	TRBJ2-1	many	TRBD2	CASSMDFPPGLVNEQFF	TGTGCCAGTAGTATGGACTTTCCTCCGGGACTAGTCAATGAGCAGTTCTTC
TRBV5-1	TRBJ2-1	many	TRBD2	CASSLVAGVGNEQFF	TGCGCCAGCAGCTTGGTAGCGGGAGTTGGGAATGAGCAGTTCTTC
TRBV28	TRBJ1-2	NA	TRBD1	CASTPTGNHYGYTF	TGTGCCAGCACCCCGACAGGGAACCACTATGGCTACACCTTC
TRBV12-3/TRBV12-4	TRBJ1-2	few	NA	CASSSGESNYGYTF	TGTGCCAGCAGTTCGGGGGAGTCCAACTATGGCTACACCTTC
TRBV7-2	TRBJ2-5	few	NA	CASGPTYQETQYF	TGTGCCAGCGGCCCGACGTACCAAGAGACCCAGTACTTC
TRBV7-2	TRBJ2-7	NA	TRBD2	CASSLMGLAATYEQYF	TGTGCCAGCAGCTTAATGGGACTAGCGGCCACCTACGAGCAGTACTTC
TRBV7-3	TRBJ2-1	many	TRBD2	CASSPRLAGIDEQFF	TGTGCCAGCAGCCCACGACTAGCGGGAATAGATGAGCAGTTCTTC
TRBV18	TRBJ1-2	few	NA	CASSPPTARNYGYTF	TGTGCCAGCTCACCACCAACAGCCCGGAACTATGGCTACACCTTC
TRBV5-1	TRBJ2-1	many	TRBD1	CASSWDRGLRNEQFF	TGCGCCAGCAGCTGGGACAGGGGGCTAAGGAATGAGCAGTTCTTC
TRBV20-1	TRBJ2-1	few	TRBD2	CSARPLAGGPSGYNEQFF	TGCAGTGCGAGACCCCTAGCGGGAGGGCCCTCGGGCTACAATGAGCAGTTCTTC
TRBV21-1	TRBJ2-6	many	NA	CASSTLQGSGANVLTF	TGTGCCAGCAGCACCTTACAGGGGTCTGGGGCCAACGTCCTGACTTTC
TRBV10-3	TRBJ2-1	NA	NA	CAINGSSYNEQFF	TGTGCCATCAACGGGAGCTCCTACAATGAGCAGTTCTTC
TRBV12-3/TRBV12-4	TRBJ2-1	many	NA	CASSLTNEQFF	TGTGCCAGCAGTTTGACCAATGAGCAGTTCTTC
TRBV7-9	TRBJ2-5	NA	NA	CASSPGGGETQYF	TGTGCCAGCAGCCCGGGGGGCGGCGAGACCCAGTACTTC
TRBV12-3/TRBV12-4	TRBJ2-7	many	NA	CASSLAVYEQYF	TGTGCCAGCAGTTTAGCAGTCTACGAGCAGTACTTC
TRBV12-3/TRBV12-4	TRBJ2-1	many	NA	CASSLGIGPTYNEQFF	TGTGCCAGCAGTTTGGGGATCGGACCGACGTACAATGAGCAGTTCTTC
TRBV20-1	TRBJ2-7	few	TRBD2	CSAISGTSGRGGSYEQYF	TGCAGTGCTATTTCCGGGACTAGCGGGAGAGGGGGGTCCTACGAGCAGTACTTC
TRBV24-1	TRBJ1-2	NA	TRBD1	CATSDATGGFYGYTF	TGTGCCACCAGTGACGCGACAGGGGGGTTCTATGGCTACACCTTC
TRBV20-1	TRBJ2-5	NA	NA	CSARAPDSLPSETQYF	TGCAGTGCTAGAGCCCCGGACAGCCTGCCCTCAGAGACCCAGTACTTC
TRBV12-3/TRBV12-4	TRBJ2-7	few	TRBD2	CASSRGLAGHSYEQYF	TGTGCCAGCAGTAGGGGACTAGCGGGGCACTCCTACGAGCAGTACTTC
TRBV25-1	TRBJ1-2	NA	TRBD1	CASSESRGSRGGYTF	TGTGCCAGCAGTGAATCCAGGGGGTCTCGGGGTGGCTACACCTTC
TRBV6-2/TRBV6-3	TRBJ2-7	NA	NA	CASCNKGYEQYF	TGTGCCAGCTGCAATAAGGGTTACGAGCAGTACTTC
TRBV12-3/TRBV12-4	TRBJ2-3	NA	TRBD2	CASSPRPGLGGTDTQYF	TGTGCCAGCAGTCCCCGACCGGGACTAGGGGGTACAGATACGCAGTATTTT
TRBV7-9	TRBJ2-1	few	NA	CASSFTGQNNEQFF	TGTGCCAGCAGCTTTACAGGGCAAAACAATGAGCAGTTCTTC
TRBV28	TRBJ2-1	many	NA	CASAADVGNEQFF	TGTGCCAGCGCGGCGGATGTTGGGAATGAGCAGTTCTTC
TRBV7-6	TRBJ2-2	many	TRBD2	CASSLTPLLSGGVTGELFF	TGTGCCAGCAGCTTAACACCTCTCTTGAGCGGGGGGGTCACCGGGGAGCTGTTTTTT
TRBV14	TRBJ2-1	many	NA	CASSQEKNRVRFF	TGTGCCAGCAGCCAAGAAAAGAACAGGGTGAGGTTCTTC
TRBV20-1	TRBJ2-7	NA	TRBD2	CSARDPRGGRDEQYF	TGCAGTGCTAGAGACCCTAGGGGCGGGAGGGACGAGCAGTACTTC
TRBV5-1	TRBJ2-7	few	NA	CASSAHGEQYF	TGCGCCAGCAGCGCACACGGCGAGCAGTACTTC
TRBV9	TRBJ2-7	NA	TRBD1	CASSVRDRAEQYF	TGTGCCAGCAGCGTCCGGGACAGGGCCGAGCAGTACTTC
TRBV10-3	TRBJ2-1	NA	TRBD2	CAISEATSVGHEQFF	TGTGCCATCAGTGAGGCTACTAGCGTTGGTCATGAGCAGTTCTTC
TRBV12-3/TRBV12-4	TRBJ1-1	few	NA	CASRDPGPPRVTEAFF	TGTGCCAGCAGGGACCCCGGACCTCCAAGGGTCACTGAAGCTTTCTTT
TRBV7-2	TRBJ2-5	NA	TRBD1	CASSLSAGGMETQYF	TGTGCCAGCAGCTTATCGGCAGGGGGCATGGAGACCCAGTACTTC
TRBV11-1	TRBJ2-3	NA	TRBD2	CASSFRIGLAVSTDTQYF	TGTGCCAGCAGCTTCCGCATCGGGCTAGCGGTTAGCACAGATACGCAGTATTTT
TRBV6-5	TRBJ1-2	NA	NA	CATLRAPYGYTF	TGTGCCACCCTCCGGGCCCCCTATGGCTACACCTTC
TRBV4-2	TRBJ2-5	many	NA	CASSQEGTSDRKTQYF	TGTGCCAGCAGCCAAGAGGGGACCTCAGATAGGAAGACCCAGTACTTC
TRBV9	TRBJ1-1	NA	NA	CASSAWEGGTEAFF	TGTGCCAGCAGCGCCTGGGAGGGCGGCACTGAAGCTTTCTTT
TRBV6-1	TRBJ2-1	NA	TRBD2	CASILAGGGSYNEQFF	TGTGCCAGCATCTTAGCGGGAGGGGGCTCCTACAATGAGCAGTTCTTC
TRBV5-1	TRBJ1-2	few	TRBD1	CASRTGQGMDGYTF	TGCGCCAGCCGTACGGGACAGGGGATGGATGGCTACACCTTC
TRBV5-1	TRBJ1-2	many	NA	CASSSWTAPAEGGYTF	TGCGCCAGCAGCTCCTGGACAGCTCCTGCGGAGGGTGGCTACACCTTC
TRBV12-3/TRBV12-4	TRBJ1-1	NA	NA	CASSFIRGDRAFF	TGTGCCAGCAGTTTTATCAGGGGCGATCGAGCTTTCTTT
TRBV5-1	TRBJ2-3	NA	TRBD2	CASRGRTSGTDTQYF	TGCGCCAGCAGGGGGCGAACTAGCGGCACAGATACGCAGTATTTT